This T cell receptor (beta chain) was documented in a study of cytomegalovirus exposure and HLA in healthy donors. Broader study findings: Analysis was carried out at a later point, and it linked a missense DCLRE1C variant to TCR beta V- and J-gene trimming.

Though nominally healthy at sampling, donors likely had unrecorded immune exposures. The length of the CDR3 is 14 residues. The V gene end was trimmed by 5 bases and the J gene end by 1 base; junction bases not matched to a gene: 4. From germline, CDR1 is MRHNA and CDR2 SNTAGT. The PCR contained 60 Vbeta and 13 Jbeta primers. Assay: immunoSEQ multiplex PCR; the TCRdb copy retains only in-frame clones and omits some. The sample lists about 160,000 clones; 80% to 85% were seen once. In its sample, this clone ranks as medium-sized. Its matching antigen is unknown. Specimen: PBMCs. The receptor was derived from a woman in her late teens or twenties in good health and CMV-seronegative. The gene calls are TRBV6-4 and TRBJ2-5; 7 nucleotides line up with TRBD1. In nucleotides, the CDR3 is TGTGCCAGCAGTAAAACAGGGGCCCAAGAGACCCAGTACTTC. Translated: CASSKTGAQETQYF.